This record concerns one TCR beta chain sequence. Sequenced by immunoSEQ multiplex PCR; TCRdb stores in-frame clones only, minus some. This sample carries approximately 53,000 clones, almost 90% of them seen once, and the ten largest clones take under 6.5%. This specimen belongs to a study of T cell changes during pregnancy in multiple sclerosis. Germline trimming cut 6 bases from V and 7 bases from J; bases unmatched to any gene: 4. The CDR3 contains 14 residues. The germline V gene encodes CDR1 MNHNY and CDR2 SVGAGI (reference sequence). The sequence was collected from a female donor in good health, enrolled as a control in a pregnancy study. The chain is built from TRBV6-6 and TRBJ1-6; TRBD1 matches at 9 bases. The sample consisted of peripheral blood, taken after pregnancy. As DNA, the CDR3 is TGTGCCAGCAGCTACAGGGGGCAAAATTCACCCCTCCACTTT. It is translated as CASSYRGQNSPLHF.